These 5 T cell receptor beta chains originate from one sample sequenced in a study of glioma-infiltrating T cells (dated by TCRdb to about 2016). Reads for this sample came from an Illumina MiSeq. TCR alpha and beta CDR3 regions were amplified with the iRepertoire nested amplicon-rescue multiplex PCR (arm-PCR) platform from RNA. TCRdb reworked the public reads: Q25 trimming with fastp, MiXCR clone assembly, productive beta chains retained. Every entry covers one CDR3 protein and lists the most common genes and DNA from its rows. Here the sample has roughly 130,000 distinct CDR3 sequences; 24% occur a single time. The biggest ten clones account for about a quarter of the sample. The sequencing sample was made of glioma tissue, nonneoplastic brain tissue, or PBMCs (not recorded which). These receptors were obtained from a human donor with low-grade glioma or glioblastoma, undergoing nonglioma brain surgery, or in good health (not recorded which).

This clonotype came up many times. The gene calls are TRBV27 and TRBJ1-2; D gene ambiguous. The V end lost 0 bases, the J end lost 4 bases, and 6 bases lay between the germline ends. CDR3 length: 13 residues. The germline V gene encodes CDR1 MNHEY and CDR2 SMNVEV (reference sequence). The CDR3 bases are TGTGCCAGCAGTTTATCCGGGATCTATGGCTACACCTTC. This encodes CASSLSGIYGYTF.

The gene calls are TRBV7-8 and TRBJ2-7; a possible D gene is TRBD1 (5 bases). Germline CDR1 reads SGHVS; CDR2 reads FQNEAQ. Between the trimmed V and J ends, which lost 1 base and 6 bases, there was a span of 7 bases. The CDR3 covers 12 residues. The CDR3 is CASSLGRAEQYV. The CDR3 coding sequence is TGTGCCAGCAGCTTAGGCAGGGCCGAGCAGTACGTC.

The chain links TRBV6-2 or TRBV6-3 to TRBJ2-7; D is unresolved. This CDR3 has 15 residues. CDR1 and CDR2 (germline): MNHEY, SVGEGT. Trimming cost V 5 bases and J 2 bases, with 16 bases left between them. The CDR3 is CASSKLPLGPYEQYV. The CDR3 DNA follows: TGTGCCAGCAGTAAACTGCCCTTAGGTCCCTACGAGCAGTACGTC.

This chain uses TRBV14 with TRBJ2-5; 10 bases match TRBD1. The CDR3 is 16 residues long. Germline values: CDR1 SGHDN, CDR2 FVKESK. J lost 7 bases, V lost 2 bases, and 10 bases had no gene match. The CDR3 bases are TGTGCCAGCAGCCAATCTCGACAGGGGGCGGGAAGGACCCAGTACTTC. It translates to CASSQSRQGAGRTQYF.

Only a few counts were recorded for this clonotype. The chain has TRBV20-1 and TRBJ2-3; D is unresolved. This CDR3 region has 13 residues. Germline assignment: CDR1 DFQATT and CDR2 SNEGSKA (reference sequence). V lost 3 bases and J lost 4, with 11 bases in between. CDR3 in DNA: TGCAGTGCTAGCTTCGGAACTTCAGATACGCAGTATTTT. Translation gives CSASFGTSDTQYF.